This entry is about one T cell receptor (beta chain). As handled by the study authors: Estimated nucleated cell counts came from reference gene primer amplification. Using immunoSEQ multiplex PCR, the repertoire was profiled, and TCRdb retains in-frame clones only, with some absent. For V, J and clone size, that table is used; D and trimming come from the DNA. The sample includes 160,000 or so clones, about 80% of them seen just once. The sample originates from a study of blood T cell repertoires in COVID-19. Sample: peripheral blood. This TCR came from a man aged 55-75 years with acute or convalescent COVID-19.

The CDR3 loop is CASSQALAGHQVTQYF. CDR3 coding DNA: TGTGCCAGCAGCCAAGCTCTAGCGGGCCACCAGGTTACGCAGTATTTT. The chain employs TRBV4-2 and TRBJ2-3; 8 nucleotides agree with TRBD2. CDR1 is LGHNA and CDR2 is YNFKEQ in the germline V gene. The ends lost 1 base at V and 8 bases at J; junction bases unmatched: 11. The CDR3 length is 16 residues.